The present entry profiles one T cell receptor (beta chain) with its context. Its target is unknown. The table came from immunoSEQ multiplex PCR; TCRdb's copy has only in-frame clones and leaves some out. This table holds 30,000 to 45,000 clones, around four fifths found once. Per the germline V gene, CDR1 is SQVTM and CDR2 is ANQGSEA. V was shortened by 4 bases and J by 7 bases, with 8 bases between the two germline ends. The CDR3 has 11 residues. This specimen comes from a study of OX40 agonist ivuxolimab in advanced cancers. For the study at large: Across the patients, intravenous ivuxolimab was delivered every 2 weeks at 0.01 to 10 mg/kg. Partial responses were observed in three patients, of whom one had hepatocellular carcinoma and two had cutaneous melanoma.

Study conclusions and caveats: Fewer expanded clones were found on average in CD4+ than in CD8+ T cells.

The receptor's source is an adult with an advanced solid tumor such as melanoma, head and neck, liver or kidney cancer. This sample comprised CD4+ or CD8+ T cells sorted from blood, obtained in a trial of the OX40 agonist ivuxolimab. J is TRBJ1-5 and V is TRBV29-1; D remains ambiguous. The DNA for the CDR3 is TGCAGCGTTGGTCCCGGGCAGCCCCAGCATTTT. The encoded protein is CSVGPGQPQHF.